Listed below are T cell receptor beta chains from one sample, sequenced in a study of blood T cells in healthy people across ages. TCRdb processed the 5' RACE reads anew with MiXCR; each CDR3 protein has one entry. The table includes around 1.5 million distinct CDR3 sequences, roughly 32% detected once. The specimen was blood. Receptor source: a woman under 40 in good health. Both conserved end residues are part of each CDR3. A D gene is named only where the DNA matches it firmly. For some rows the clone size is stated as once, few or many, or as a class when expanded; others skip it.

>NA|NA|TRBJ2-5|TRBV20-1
TGCAGTCCTAGGTCGTACCAAGAGACCCAGTACTTC
CSPRSYQETQYF
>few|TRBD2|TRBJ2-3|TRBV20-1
TGCAGTGCTAGATGGGCGGGAGGTCGGGAAGATACGCAGTATTTT
CSARWAGGREDTQYF
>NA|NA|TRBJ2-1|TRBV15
TGTGCCACCAGCAGATCGCGGTGGTCGGATCTCCTCCTGTTCTTC
CATSRSRWSDLLLFF
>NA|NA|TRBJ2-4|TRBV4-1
TGCGCCAGCAGCCAAGATTGGGGCGCCAAAAACATTCAGTACTTC
CASSQDWGAKNIQYF
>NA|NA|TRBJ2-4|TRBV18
TGTGCCAGCTCACCAAGTGAGACGAGGGGGAACATTCAGTACTTC
CASSPSETRGNIQYF
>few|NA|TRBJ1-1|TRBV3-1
TGTGCCAGCAGCCAAGATTCTGAAGCTTTCTTT
CASSQDSEAFF
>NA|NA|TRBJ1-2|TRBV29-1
TGCAGCGTTGAAGATCACGGGGGAGGTGGCTACACCTTC
CSVEDHGGGGYTF
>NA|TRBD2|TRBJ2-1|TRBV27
TGTGCCAGCAGCTTGGAACCTAGCGGGGGGGCCTATGAGCAGTTCTTC
CASSLEPSGGAYEQFF
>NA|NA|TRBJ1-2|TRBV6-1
TGTGCCAGCCTCCCCGGGGGATCGGGCTATGGCTACACCTTC
CASLPGGSGYGYTF
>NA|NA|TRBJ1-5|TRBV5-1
TGCGCCAGCAGCTTGATCCCGGATAGCAATCAGCCCCAGCATTTT
CASSLIPDSNQPQHF
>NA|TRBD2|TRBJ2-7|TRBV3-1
TGTGCCAGCGGCCCGACTAGCGGAGGGTTCTACGAGCAGTACTTC
CASGPTSGGFYEQYF
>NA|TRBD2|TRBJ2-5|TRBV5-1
TGCGCCAGCAGCTCGGATCTAGCGGGAGGGCCCCAGTACTTC
CASSSDLAGGPQYF
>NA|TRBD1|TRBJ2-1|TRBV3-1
TGTGCCAGCAGCCAAGCGGGACAGATAAACAATGAGCAGTTCTTC
CASSQAGQINNEQFF
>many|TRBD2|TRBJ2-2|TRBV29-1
TGCAGCGGCAAGGGAGCGGGAGAGGAGACCGGGGAGCTGTTTTTT
CSGKGAGEETGELFF
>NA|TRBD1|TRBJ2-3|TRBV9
TGTGCCAGCAGCGTAGCCCTAGCAGGGGGCTATACGCAGTATTTT
CASSVALAGGYTQYF
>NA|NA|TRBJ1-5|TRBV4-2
TGTGCCAGCAGCCTAGACGGGGGGCAGGATCAGCCCCAGCATTTT
CASSLDGGQDQPQHF
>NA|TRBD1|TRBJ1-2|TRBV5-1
TGCGCCAGCAGCTTTCTCGACAGGGGAGGCTACACCTTC
CASSFLDRGGYTF
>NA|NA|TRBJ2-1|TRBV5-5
TGTGCCAGCAGCTTGCGAGCTCTCCTAGGCAATGAGCAGTTCTTC
CASSLRALLGNEQFF
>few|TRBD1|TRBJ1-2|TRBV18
TGTGCCAGCTCACCCAAAAGGGACAGCTCCTATGGCTACACCTTC
CASSPKRDSSYGYTF
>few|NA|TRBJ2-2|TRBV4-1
TGCGCCAGCAGCCTCACACAGGAGTACACCGGGGAGCTGTTTTTT
CASSLTQEYTGELFF
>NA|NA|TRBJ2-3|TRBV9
TGTGCCAGCAGCCCTGGACATACCTCTGGAGATACGCAGTATTTT
CASSPGHTSGDTQYF
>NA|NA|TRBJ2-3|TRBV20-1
TGCAGTCCACCTGACAGGGGAGGGGATACGCAGTATTTT
CSPPDRGGDTQYF
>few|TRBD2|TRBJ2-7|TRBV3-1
TGTGCCAGCAGCCATGGGGGGGAGGGGTCCTCCTACGAGCAGTACTTC
CASSHGGEGSSYEQYF
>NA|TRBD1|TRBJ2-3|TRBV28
TGTGCCAGCGGTCTGACAGGGGCTGGCACAGATACGCAGTATTTT
CASGLTGAGTDTQYF
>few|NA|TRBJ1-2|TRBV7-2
TGTGCCAGCAGCTTAGGAGACAGTATGGTCACAGGCTACACCTTC
CASSLGDSMVTGYTF
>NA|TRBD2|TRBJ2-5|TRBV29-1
TGCAGCGGGACGGGGGGAGAAAGTTGGGAGACCCAGTACTTC
CSGTGGESWETQYF
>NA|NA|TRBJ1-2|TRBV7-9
TGTGCCAGCAGCTCCCAAGACCCGATGGATGGCTACACCTTC
CASSSQDPMDGYTF
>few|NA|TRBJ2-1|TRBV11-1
TGTGCCAGCAGCCCCCTTCGAACGCGAATATACAATGAGCAGTTCTTC
CASSPLRTRIYNEQFF
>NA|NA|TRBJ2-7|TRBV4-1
TGCGCCTGCAGCCAATCGACACCTGGGGAAGTAGCCTACGAGCAGTACTTC
CACSQSTPGEVAYEQYF
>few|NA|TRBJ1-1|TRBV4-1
TGCGCCAGCAGCCTCTATTTGAACCTAGCGAACACTGAAGCTTTCTTT
CASSLYLNLANTEAFF
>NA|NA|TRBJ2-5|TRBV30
TGTGCCGGGACTCTCCAAGAGACCCAGTACTTC
CAGTLQETQYF
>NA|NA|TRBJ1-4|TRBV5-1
TGCGCCAGCAGCGGCGGACGCGGGGGGAATGAAAAACTGTTTTTT
CASSGGRGGNEKLFF
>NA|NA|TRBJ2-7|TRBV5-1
TGCGCCAGCGGGCGGAACCCCTACGAGCAGTACTTC
CASGRNPYEQYF
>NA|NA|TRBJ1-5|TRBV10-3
TGTGCCATCAGTGAGTCGATTTCTACTGTGGCTGGACAGCCCCAGCATTTT
CAISESISTVAGQPQHF
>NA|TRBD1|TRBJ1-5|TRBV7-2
TGTGCCAGCAGCCCAAGGACAGGTTGGCGGGGTCAGCCCCAGCATTTT
CASSPRTGWRGQPQHF
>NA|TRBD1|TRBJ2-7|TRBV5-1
TGCGCCAGCAGTGGGGACAGCACAACCTACGAGCAGTACTTC
CASSGDSTTYEQYF
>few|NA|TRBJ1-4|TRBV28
TGTGCCAGCAGTTTAAGGGGAAAACTGTTTTTT
CASSLRGKLFF
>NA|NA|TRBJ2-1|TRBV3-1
TGTGCCAGCAGCCAAGATTACAGCCCCACGACGGAGCAGTTCTTC
CASSQDYSPTTEQFF
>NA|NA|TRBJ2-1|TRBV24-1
TGTGCCACCAGTGACGTTAGGGGCCCCTACAATGAGCAGTTCTTC
CATSDVRGPYNEQFF
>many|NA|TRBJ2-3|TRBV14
TGTGCCAGCGGCGGTTCTAGCACAGATACGCAGTATTTT
CASGGSSTDTQYF
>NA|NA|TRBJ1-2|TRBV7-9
TGTGCCAGCAGCTTAATGACCGATGTTGAAGGCTACACCTTC
CASSLMTDVEGYTF
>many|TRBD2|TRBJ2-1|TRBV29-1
TGCAGCGTTGAAGATTTGAGCGGGAGCGGGTTCAATGAGCAGTTCTTC
CSVEDLSGSGFNEQFF
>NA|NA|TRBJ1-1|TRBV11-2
TGTGCCAGCAGCTTAAATACGGTCGGCACTGAAGCTTTCTTT
CASSLNTVGTEAFF
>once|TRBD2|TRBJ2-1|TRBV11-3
TGTGCCAGCAGCTCCGTTCGCGTAGCGGGTAGCTACAATGAGCAGTTCTTT
CASSSVRVAGSYNEQFF
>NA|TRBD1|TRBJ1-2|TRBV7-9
TGTGCCAGCAGCTCCCCCCCCGGGACAGGGGGCGCGGACTATGGCTACACCTTC
CASSSPPGTGGADYGYTF
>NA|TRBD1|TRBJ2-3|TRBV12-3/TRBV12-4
TGTGCCAGCAGTTTAGGGGACAGGGCTCTTCATACGCAGTATTTT
CASSLGDRALHTQYF
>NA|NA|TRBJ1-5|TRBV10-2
TGCGCCAGCAGTGAGATGGAGGTATGGAGGGTGGGCCAGCCCCAGCATTTT
CASSEMEVWRVGQPQHF
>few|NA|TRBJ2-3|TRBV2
TGTGCCAAACAAGCGGGCGGTATCACAGATACGCAGTATTTT
CAKQAGGITDTQYF
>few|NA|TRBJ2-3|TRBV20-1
TGCAGTGCTAGAGCGGGATCGGGTACAGATACGCAGTATTTT
CSARAGSGTDTQYF
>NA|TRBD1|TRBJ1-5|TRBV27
TGTGCCAGCAGTCTCCGGACAGGGCGTCAGCCCCAGCATTTT
CASSLRTGRQPQHF
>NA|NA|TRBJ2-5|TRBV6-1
TGTGCCAGCACCGACGGGGTAGCGGCCTCAGAGACCCAGTACTTC
CASTDGVAASETQYF
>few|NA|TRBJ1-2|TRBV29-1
TGCAGCGTTGAATCCGGGACCCCCTTAGGCTACACCTTC
CSVESGTPLGYTF
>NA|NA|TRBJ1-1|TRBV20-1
TGCAGTACTAGCAAAGGGAACACTGAAGCTTTCTTT
CSTSKGNTEAFF